A single sample gave rise to the 5 T cell receptor beta chains below, sequenced in a study of cytomegalovirus exposure and HLA in healthy donors. Vbeta (60) and Jbeta (13) primers were used in the PCR. Generated by immunoSEQ multiplex PCR, the TCRdb table keeps only in-frame clones and is missing some. The sample yields some 190,000 clones, roughly 9.5% seen once. Input material: PBMCs. These TCRs come from a woman in her twenties or thirties in good health and CMV-seropositive.

This clone has ten or more counts. The genes are TRBV30 and TRBJ2-4, with D hard to call. Germline V lookup: CDR1 GTSNPN, CDR2 SVGIG (reference sequence). Trimming took 1 base from V and 11 from J, leaving 9 bases between them. The CDR3 is made up of 11 amino acids. In DNA, the CDR3 is TGTGCCTGGAGTGCTAAGCACCTTCAGTACTTC. It specifies CAWSAKHLQYF.

This clone was seen ten or more times. The V call is TRBV30, the J call TRBJ1-3; a possible D gene is TRBD1 (5 bases). V lost 5 bases and J lost 0, with 11 bases in between. There are 14 residues in the CDR3. Germline V gene data show CDR1 as GTSNPN and CDR2 as SVGIG (reference sequence). CDR3 sequence (DNA): TGTGCCTGGGGACAAAGCCTCTCTGGAAACACCATATATTTT. It yields the protein CAWGQSLSGNTIYF.

V and J are TRBV6-5 and TRBJ1-2; 7 bases map to TRBD1. V shed 6 bases and J 6 bases; nucleotides not matched to a gene: 7. The germline V gene encodes CDR1 MNHEY and CDR2 SVGAGI. The CDR3 covers 13 residues. Here the CDR3 reads CASRLLQGNGYTF. The CDR3 DNA sequence: TGTGCCAGCAGACTTCTACAGGGGAATGGCTACACCTTC.

In this sample, this clone turned up a few times. The gene calls are TRBV19 and TRBJ2-1; D might be TRBD2 (7 bases). V lost 4 bases and J 9 bases, leaving 22 bases between the germline ends. Germline V CDR1 and CDR2: LNHDA, SQIVND (reference sequence). This CDR3 has 16 amino acids. For the CDR3, the DNA is TGTGCCAGTAGTAGGTCCCGGACTAGGGGGAGTGGTGAGCAGTTCTTC. It codes for CASSRSRTRGSGEQFF.

Note on this clone: Germline is not matched at one junction end, which may reflect a read error. This rearrangement joins TRBV7-9 to TRBJ1-1; perhaps TRBD1 as D (6 bases). Germline V gives CDR1 SEHNR, CDR2 FQNEAQ (reference sequence). This CDR3 is built from 14 residues. The CDR3 here is CASTPLHRATGAFF. DNA for the CDR3: TGTGCCAGCACCCCACTCCACAGGGCCACTGGAGCTTTCTTT. The variable domain in full, completed from reference TRBV7-9 and TRBJ1-1, reads DTGVSQNPRHKITKRGQNVTFRCDPISEHNRLYWYRQTLGQGPEFLTYFQNEAQLEKSRLLSDRFSAERPKGSFSTLEIQRTEQGDSAMYLCASTPLHRATGAFFGQGTRLTVV.